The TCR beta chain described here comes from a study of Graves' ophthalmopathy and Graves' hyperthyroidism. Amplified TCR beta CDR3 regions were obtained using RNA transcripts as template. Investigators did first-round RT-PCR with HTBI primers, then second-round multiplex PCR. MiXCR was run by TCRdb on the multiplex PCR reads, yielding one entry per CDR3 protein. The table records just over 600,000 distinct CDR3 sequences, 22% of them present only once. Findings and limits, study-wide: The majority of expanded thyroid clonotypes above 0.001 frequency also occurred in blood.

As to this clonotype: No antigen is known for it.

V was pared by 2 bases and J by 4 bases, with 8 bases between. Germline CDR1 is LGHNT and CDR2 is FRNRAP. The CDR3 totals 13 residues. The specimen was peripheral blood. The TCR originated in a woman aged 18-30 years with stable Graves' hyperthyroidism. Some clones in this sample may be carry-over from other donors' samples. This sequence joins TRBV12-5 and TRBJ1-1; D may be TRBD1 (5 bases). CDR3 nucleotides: TGTGCTAGTGGTTTGAGAGGGGCCACTGAAGCTTTCTTT. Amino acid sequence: CASGLRGATEAFF.